Presented here are 5 T cell receptor beta chains from one specimen sequenced in a study of tumor-infiltrating lymphocytes in localized non-small cell lung cancer. Method: immunoSEQ multiplex PCR; TCRdb's copy keeps in-frame clones and lacks some. Seen here are some 17,000 clones, roughly 80% observed once, and the top ten hold 5.5% to 7%. Material for sequencing was lung tumor tissue. The origin of the receptors is a human donor with non-small cell lung cancer.

CDR3 sequence (DNA): TGCGCCAGCAGCCAAGGGACTAGCGGGAGTATCTACAATGAGCAGTTCTTC. Encoded protein: CASSQGTSGSIYNEQFF. The rearrangement joins TRBV4-1 to TRBJ2-1; 13 bases map to TRBD2. Germline V lookup: CDR1 MGHRA, CDR2 YSYEKL. The CDR3 totals 17 residues. Unmatched junction bases numbered 3, after V lost 1 base and J lost 3 bases.

This clone has just one count. In nucleotides, the CDR3 is TGTGCCAGCAGCCTGGATCCTAACTATGGCTACACCTTC. It specifies CASSLDPNYGYTF. The V and J genes are TRBV9 and TRBJ1-2, with D unclear. Deletions cut 4 bases from V and 0 bases from J, with 7 bases between. Germline V gene sequence: CDR1 SGDLS, CDR2 YYNGEE. This CDR3 is 13 amino acids long.

The chain couples TRBV5-1 to TRBJ1-1; TRBD1 matches 8 bases. The CDR3 length is 14 residues. CDR1 is SGHRS and CDR2 is YFSETQ in the germline V gene. V was clipped by 0 bases and J by 7 bases; unmatched bases: 5. CDR3 amino acids: CASSLGAGTGEAFF. The CDR3 DNA follows: TGCGCCAGCAGCTTGGGTGCCGGGACAGGTGAAGCTTTCTTT. Together with reference TRBV5-1 and TRBJ1-1, the CDR3 gives the full variable domain: KAGVTQTPRYLIKTRGQQVTLSCSPISGHRSVSWYQQTPGQGLQFLFEYFSETQRNKGNFPGRFSGRQFSNSRSEMNVSTLELGDSALYLCASSLGAGTGEAFFGQGTRLTVV.

This chain uses TRBV29-1 with TRBJ1-2; 7 bases match TRBD1. The length of the CDR3 is 13 residues. Trimming took 5 bases from V and 6 from J; bases not matched to a gene: 9. Germline V lookup: CDR1 SQVTM, CDR2 ANQGSEA. CDR3: CSVSQGGTHGYTF. The CDR3 nucleotides read TGCAGCGTTTCCCAGGGGGGCACCCATGGCTACACCTTC.

The V gene is TRBV4-2, the J gene TRBJ2-3; D tentatively fits TRBD1 or TRBD2 (6 bases each). This CDR3 is 16 amino acids long. Germline V gene data show CDR1 as LGHNA and CDR2 as YNFKEQ. Deletions cut 1 base from V and 2 bases from J, with 13 bases between. The CDR3 is CASSQGGGDNTDTQYF. The CDR3 DNA reads as TGTGCCAGCAGCCAAGGGGGCGGGGACAACACAGATACGCAGTATTTT.